This record covers a single TCR beta chain. Antigen: not known. The table came from immunoSEQ multiplex PCR; TCRdb's copy has only in-frame clones and leaves some out. This table holds 300,000 or so clones, 67% found once. The CDR3 length is 14 residues. Trimming pared 3 bases from V and 3 bases from J, leaving 8 bases between. The V gene's germline CDR1 is SGHTA and CDR2 FQGNSA. The data were obtained in a study of cytotoxic CD8 clonotypes in ibrutinib-treated CLL. Regarding the study as a whole: Rising at ibrutinib response, clonality subsequently fell back toward baseline at progression. Public clonotypes proved infrequent, and on treatment they shrank or remained steady. Lymph node repertoires were not studied, and sampling times were unmatched.

Extraction of roughly 2 micrograms of genomic DNA from cryopreserved PBMCs supplied material for TCR beta libraries. This specimen was PBMCs, taken after 36 months of ibrutinib treatment. The clonotype was recovered from a human donor with chronic lymphocytic leukemia. The V gene is TRBV7-2, the J gene TRBJ2-2; no definite D call. This CDR3 reads CASSFGRYTGELFF. Here the CDR3 DNA reads TGTGCCAGCAGCTTTGGTCGTTACACCGGGGAGCTGTTTTTT.